This T cell receptor (beta chain) came from a study of CD8+ T cells in alopecia areata. The overall study: The study gave tofacitinib for 6 to 18 months, then 6 months off drug.

Noted treatment: oral pan-JAK inhibitor, 5-10 mg twice daily. Cell sorting on a FACSAria was used to separate CD4+ and CD8+ T cells from the PBMCs. Reverse transcription of extracted RNA yielded cDNA, which provided the sequencing template. Produced via immunoSEQ multiplex PCR; TCRdb's table is partial and in-frame only. The table lists fewer than 250,000 clones, around two fifths of them singletons, with 0.48% in the top ten. Study-level points and caveats: Uncertainty remains about how baseline CD8+ expansion links to response, with one nonresponder.

This clone was detected only a few times. Antigen unknown. Trimming took 7 bases from V and 1 from J, leaving 13 bases between them. The CDR3 consists of 14 residues. Germline loops: CDR1 SGHTA, CDR2 FQGNSA. The source material was CD4+ T cells sorted from blood, sampled between weeks 30 and 35, from a patient treated with tofacitinib. The chain joins TRBV7-2 to TRBJ1-1; D not resolved. This TCR was recovered from a human donor with alopecia areata. CDR3 in DNA: TGTGCCAGCACCCAGGCCATTCGGAACACTGAAGCTTTCTTT. Translated: CASTQAIRNTEAFF.